These 17 T cell receptor beta chains originate from one sample sequenced in a study of T cells in Graves' hyperthyroidism and ophthalmopathy (dated by TCRdb to the late 2010s). Library preparation employed multiplex PCR. Sequenced on an Illumina HiSeq 2000. The TCR beta CDR3 regions were amplified from the RNA transcripts. The TCR CDR3 was subjected to a first round of RT-PCR using the HTBI primer set and the Qiagen OneStep RT-PCR kit. TCRdb passed the public sequencing reads through fastp at Q25 and MiXCR, retaining productive beta sequences. Rows merge per CDR3 protein into single entries with the most common DNA and genes. This sample gives about 520,000 distinct CDR3 sequences in total; around 21% of them show up just once. Around a quarter of the sample is held by the ten biggest clonotypes. The material sequenced was blood. These TCRs come from a man between 18 and 29 years old with Graves' hyperthyroidism.

The chain couples TRBV28 to TRBJ2-7; weak D call: TRBD1 (6 bases). V was clipped by 7 bases and J by 7 bases, with 20 bases between them. This CDR3 has 14 amino acids. The germline V gene has CDR1 MDHEN and CDR2 SYDVKM. The CDR3 region is CASTQAGRGWEQYF. The CDR3 DNA sequence: TGTGCCAGCACACAAGCCGGCAGGGGATGGGAGCAGTACTTC.

In this sample, this clonotype turned up many times. V is TRBV7-9 and J is TRBJ1-3, with unresolved D. The germline gives CDR1 SEHNR, CDR2 FQNEAQ (reference sequence). With 1 base removed from V and 8 bases from J, the gap between germline ends came to 12 bases. The CDR3 has 14 residues. The CDR3 here is CASSLVPGPHTIYF. The CDR3 DNA reads as TGTGCCAGCAGCTTAGTACCCGGGCCACACACCATATATTTT. Using reference TRBV7-9 and TRBJ1-3 for the parts outside the CDR3, the full variable domain is DTGVSQNPRHKITKRGQNVTFRCDPISEHNRLYWYRQTLGQGPEFLTYFQNEAQLEKSRLLSDRFSAERPKGSFSTLEIQRTEQGDSAMYLCASSLVPGPHTIYFGEGSWLTVV.

This clonotype was seen many times. The CDR3 sequence: CASSLFQGEAFF. CDR3 coding DNA: TGTGCCAGCAGCTTATTTCAAGGTGAAGCTTTCTTT. The chain couples TRBV13 to TRBJ1-1, with D uncertain. The CDR3 contains 12 residues. In germline, CDR1 is PRHDT, CDR2 FYEKMQ (reference sequence). The V and J ends lost 2 bases and 7 bases respectively, with 8 bases between them.

This chain uses TRBV19 with TRBJ1-1; possibly TRBD1 for D (5 bases). Germline values: CDR1 LNHDA, CDR2 SQIVND (reference sequence). The CDR3 totals 15 residues. V was shortened by 4 bases and J by 1 base, with 13 bases between the two germline ends. In DNA form, the CDR3 reads TGTGCCAGTAGTACCGCAGGGTTATCGAACACTGAAGCTTTCTTT. Protein sequence: CASSTAGLSNTEAFF. The full variable domain, in which reference TRBV19 and TRBJ1-1 provide the parts outside the CDR3, is DGGITQSPKYLFRKEGQNVTLSCEQNLNHDAMYWYRQDPGQGLRLIYYSQIVNDFQKGDIAEGYSVSREKKESFPLTVTSAQKNPTAFYLCASSTAGLSNTEAFFGQGTRLTVV.

CDR3 bases: TGTGCCAGCTCACCACCTGGGGCAGGAGCGAACACTGAAGCTTTCTTT. Amino acid sequence: CASSPPGAGANTEAFF. This chain uses TRBV18 with TRBJ1-1; a weak D match, TRBD1 (5 bases). Germline V lookup: CDR1 KGHSH, CDR2 LQKENI. The ends were cut back, 0 bases at V and 1 base at J, with 12 bases in the middle. The CDR3 runs 16 residues.

V is TRBV29-1 and J is TRBJ1-1; 12 bases fit TRBD1. The CDR3 spans 14 residues. V trimming: 3 bases; J trimming: 4 bases; junction bases outside the gene matches: 3. Germline V gene lookup returns CDR1 SQVTM and CDR2 ANQGSEA. Here the CDR3 reads CSVEGQGAGTEAFF. The CDR3 DNA follows: TGCAGCGTTGAGGGACAGGGGGCGGGCACTGAAGCTTTCTTT.

This clonotype has at least ten counts. The CDR3 reads CATSRAGTGTETQYF. In DNA, the CDR3 is TGTGCCACCAGCAGAGCTGGGACAGGGACAGAGACCCAGTACTTC. The rearrangement joins TRBV15 to TRBJ2-5, with 9 bases lining up with TRBD1. CDR1 and CDR2 (germline): LNHNV, YYDKDF (reference sequence). V lost 1 base to trimming and J lost 4 bases; unmatched junction nucleotides: 4. The CDR3 has 15 residues.

In this sample, this clonotype turned up many times. The chain links TRBV5-1 to TRBJ2-3; D gene uncertain. The CDR3 runs 14 residues. The germline gives CDR1 SGHRS, CDR2 YFSETQ. V was shortened by 1 base and J by 2 bases, with 8 bases between the two germline ends. The CDR3 DNA reads as TGCGCCAGCAGCTTGTGGAGAACCACAGATACGCAGTATTTT. Amino acids: CASSLWRTTDTQYF.

The CDR3 loop reads CASSLGNRATEAFF. CDR3 coding DNA: TGTGCCAGCAGTTTAGGTAATAGGGCCACTGAAGCTTTCTTT. The chain links TRBV12-3 or TRBV12-4 to TRBJ1-1; the D is unclear. This CDR3 has 14 amino acids. Trimming shortened V by 1 base and J by 4 bases, and 10 bases separated the two germline ends.

This clonotype was counted at least ten times. The V gene is TRBV28, the J gene TRBJ2-7; weak D call: TRBD1 (6 bases). This CDR3 has 15 residues. Germline CDR1 and CDR2: MDHEN and SYDVKM. With 2 bases removed from V and 2 bases from J, the gap between germline ends came to 13 bases. The CDR3 loop reads CASSLVRGRAYEQYF. DNA of the CDR3: TGTGCCAGCAGTTTAGTCAGGGGAAGAGCCTACGAGCAGTACTTC.

This chain joins TRBV20-1 and TRBJ2-5; D not resolved. The CDR3 consists of 15 residues. The V gene's germline CDR1 is DFQATT and CDR2 SNEGSKA (reference sequence). V was cut by 3 bases and J by 5 bases, with 19 bases left in between. This chain's CDR3 is CSARRQRKPRETQYF. The DNA for the CDR3 is TGCAGTGCTAGGCGCCAACGAAAACCACGGGAGACCCAGTACTTC.

This clonotype appeared many times. V and J are TRBV19 and TRBJ1-5, with D uncertain. The CDR3 consists of 14 residues. Germline V gene data show CDR1 as LNHDA and CDR2 as SQIVND (reference sequence). Trimming left V 5 bases short and J 11 bases short, with 19 bases between. CDR3 loop: CASSRVGNVVAQHF. CDR3 sequence (DNA): TGTGCCAGTAGTCGGGTCGGTAACGTCGTTGCCCAGCATTTT.

This chain connects TRBV6-1 to TRBJ1-3; D may be TRBD1 (6 bases). Trimming removed 5 bases at V and 0 bases at J, with 11 bases between. This CDR3 contains 15 residues. CDR1 is MNHNS, CDR2 SASEGT, per germline. The CDR3 loop is CASSPWTDSGNTIYF. CDR3 DNA sequence: TGTGCCAGCAGTCCTTGGACAGACTCTGGAAACACCATATATTTT.

The table lists this clonotype with many counts. This rearrangement joins TRBV29-1 to TRBJ1-1, with no clear D. The V end was cut by 5 bases, the J end by 0 bases, with 13 bases between. Germline V gives CDR1 SQVTM, CDR2 ANQGSEA. This CDR3 comprises 14 residues. The CDR3, as DNA: TGCAGCGTTTTTTCCTCCATACTGAACACTGAAGCTTTCTTT. Its translation: CSVFSSILNTEAFF.

This clonotype was counted at least ten times. The gene calls are TRBV6-5 and TRBJ2-7; 10 bases fit TRBD1. The CDR3 runs 14 residues. V shed 6 bases, J shed 4 bases, and the junction held 6 bases outside the gene matches. Germline V CDR1 and CDR2: MNHEY, SVGAGI. CDR3 region: CASSTDRGRYEQYF. The CDR3 nucleotides are TGTGCCAGCAGCACCGACAGGGGGCGGTACGAGCAGTACTTC.

The chain couples TRBV11-1 to TRBJ1-5, with D maybe TRBD1 (6 bases). The germline V gene has CDR1 SGHAT and CDR2 FQDESV (reference sequence). V shed 5 bases and J shed 1 base, with 15 bases lying between them. The CDR3 loop spans 16 amino acids. Here the CDR3 reads CASSVGPGQSNQPQHF. CDR3 nucleotide sequence: TGTGCCAGCAGCGTAGGTCCGGGACAAAGCAATCAGCCCCAGCATTTT.

Only a few counts were recorded for this clonotype. This CDR3 is CASSQDLGQQETQYF. CDR3 DNA sequence: TGTGCCAGCAGCCAAGATCTGGGACAGCAAGAGACCCAGTACTTC. The chain is built from TRBV3-1 and TRBJ2-5, with 7 bases that match TRBD1. This CDR3 is 15 amino acids long. V was clipped by 0 bases and J by 2 bases; unmatched bases: 3. Germline V gene data show CDR1 as LGHDT and CDR2 as YNNKEL (reference sequence).